This is a list of T cell receptor beta chains from one sample in a study of graft-versus-host responses after intestinal transplantation. No antigen is known for these receptors. Libraries were prepared by immunoSEQ multiplex PCR; TCRdb keeps only in-frame clonotypes and omits some of them. Of over 100,000 clones listed, 85% to 95% are singletons. Material: unstimulated CD4+ T cells sorted from spleen or lymph node cells, obtained before intestinal transplant. The receptors stem from a human donor who received an intestinal transplant. CDR3s include the opening cysteine and the closing phenylalanine or tryptophan. The D gene is left open where the match is weak. Clone sizes are given selectively: once, few, many, or a class where the clone is expanded.

>TRBJ1-5|.|.|12|TRBV7-9
TGTGCCAGCAGCTTATTGGCCCAGCCCCAGCATTTT
CASSLLAQPQHF
>TRBJ2-5|once|.|12|TRBV15
TGTGCCACCAGCAAGCGGGAAGAGACCCAGTACTTC
CATSKREETQYF
>TRBJ2-7|.|.|13|TRBV7-3
TGTGCCAGCAGCTTAACCAGTCTCTACGAGCAGTACTTC
CASSLTSLYEQYF
>TRBJ2-1|.|.|14|TRBV11-1
TGTGCCAGCAGCCCGACCAGAGGTTACAATGAGCAGTTCTTC
CASSPTRGYNEQFF
>TRBJ1-1|.|.|13|TRBV5-1
TGCGCCAGCAGCTTAAATGGGGACACTGAAGCTTTCTTT
CASSLNGDTEAFF
>TRBJ1-3|.|TRBD1|14|TRBV19
TGTGCCAGTAGAGAACAGGGGTCTGGAAACACCATATATTTT
CASREQGSGNTIYF
>TRBJ1-2|.|.|14|TRBV5-1
TGCGCCAGCAGCTTGACCCGGTCGGTCAATGGCTACACCTTC
CASSLTRSVNGYTF
>TRBJ1-1|.|.|13|TRBV5-6
TGTGCCAGCACCTCTAGCGTTGGTACTGAAGCTTTCTTT
CASTSSVGTEAFF
>TRBJ2-2|.|TRBD1|13|TRBV19
TGTGCCAGTAGGGACAGGGGCACCGGGGAGCTGTTTTTT
CASRDRGTGELFF
>TRBJ2-7|.|.|11|TRBV28
TGTGCCAGCAGTTTTAAGTACGAGCAGTACTTC
CASSFKYEQYF
>TRBJ2-3|.|TRBD2|16|TRBV5-1
TGCGCCAGCAGCTTGTCGGCTAGCGGTGACACAGATACGCAGTATTTT
CASSLSASGDTDTQYF
>TRBJ1-1|once|.|13|TRBV18
TGTGCCAGCTCACCTGGCCAGGGAAATGAAGCTTTCTTT
CASSPGQGNEAFF
>TRBJ2-1|.|TRBD2|14|TRBV10-1
TGCGCCAGCAGTGGACCCAAAGCGGGAACTTCGAAGTTCTTC
CASSGPKAGTSKFF
>TRBJ2-7|.|.|15|TRBV2
TGTGCCAGCAGTGAGAGGGGCCATTCCTCCTACGAGCAGTACTTC
CASSERGHSSYEQYF
>TRBJ1-2|.|.|14|TRBV6-1
TGTGCCAGCTTGGGACGGAGGCTTAACTATGGCTACACCTTC
CASLGRRLNYGYTF
>TRBJ2-3|.|.|15|TRBV4-1
TGCGCCAGCAGCCAAGAGGGAGTAGGAACAGATACGCAGTATTTT
CASSQEGVGTDTQYF
>TRBJ2-7|.|.|14|TRBV27
TGTGCCAGCCAGGCCCGGCTGACCTCCTACGAGCAGTACTTC
CASQARLTSYEQYF
>TRBJ1-2|.|.|14|TRBV27
TGTGCCAGCAGTTTATCCCGGACGAGCTATGGCTACACCTTC
CASSLSRTSYGYTF
>TRBJ2-3|.|.|15|TRBV19
TGTGCCAGTAGTATAAACCCGCTATGGGCAGATACGCAGTATTTT
CASSINPLWADTQYF
>TRBJ2-2|.|.|13|TRBV7-9
TGTGCCAGCATGAGAGTATCGGCCGGGGAGCTGTTTTTT
CASMRVSAGELFF
>TRBJ2-3|.|.|11|TRBV5-1
TGCGCCAGCAGCAATACAGATACGCAGTATTTT
CASSNTDTQYF
>TRBJ2-4|.|.|15|TRBV2
TGTGCCACAGGGTGCGAGCCCTGGGCCAAAAACATTCAGTACTTC
CATGCEPWAKNIQYF
>TRBJ2-7|.|TRBD1|16|TRBV6-5
TGTGCCAGCAGTTTGCGTCCCGGGACAGGGGGCTACGAGCAGTACTTC
CASSLRPGTGGYEQYF
>TRBJ2-3|.|.|13|TRBV5-4
TGTGCCAGCAGCTTGCCGGGTGGGGATACGCAGTATTTT
CASSLPGGDTQYF
>TRBJ1-2|once|.|15|TRBV18
TGTGCCAGCTCACCGGTCAGCGGATCGTTTGGTGGCTACACCTTC
CASSPVSGSFGGYTF
>TRBJ1-1|.|.|12|TRBV19
TGTGCCAGTAGTCCCCGAGGATGGGGGGCTTTCTTT
CASSPRGWGAFF
>TRBJ2-7|.|.|12|TRBV5-4
TGTGCCAGCAGCCAAGGGGGCTACGAGCAGTACTTC
CASSQGGYEQYF
>TRBJ2-1|.|TRBD2|16|TRBV11-3
TGTGCCAGCAGCTCACTAGCGGGGGTCACCTACAATGAGCAGTTCTTC
CASSSLAGVTYNEQFF
>TRBJ2-3|.|.|12|TRBV25-1
TGTGCCAGCAGAGTTAGCACGGATACGCAGTATTTT
CASRVSTDTQYF
>TRBJ2-1|.|.|16|TRBV27
TGTGCCAGCAGAGGTCGCAGGGGAGGGTCCTACAATGAGCAGTTCTTC
CASRGRRGGSYNEQFF
>TRBJ1-2|.|TRBD1|14|TRBV9
TGTGCCAGCAGCTCAACCGGGACAGGGAAAGACTACACCTTC
CASSSTGTGKDYTF
>TRBJ2-2|.|TRBD2|17|TRBV30
TGTGCCTCACACCTACCGGGACTACCCCTGAACACCGGGGAGCTGTTTTTT
CASHLPGLPLNTGELFF
>TRBJ2-1|.|TRBD1|15|TRBV9
TGTGCCAGCAGCGTTCAGGACAGGGGATACAATGAGCAGTTCTTC
CASSVQDRGYNEQFF
>TRBJ1-1|.|.|14|TRBV18
TGTGCCAGCTCATTATTAAATTGGGGGACTGAAGCTTTCTTT
CASSLLNWGTEAFF
>TRBJ1-2|.|.|15|TRBV10-3
TGTGCCATCAGTGATCAAGGGATGATTGACTATGGCTACACCTTC
CAISDQGMIDYGYTF
>TRBJ1-2|.|.|14|TRBV6-5
TGTGCCAGCAGTTCCTTAGTGGTCTTCTATGGCTACACCTTC
CASSSLVVFYGYTF
>TRBJ2-7|.|TRBD1|17|TRBV30
TGTGCCTGGAGTGTAGGGGACAGGGGCTACTGGACCTACGAGCAGTACTTC
CAWSVGDRGYWTYEQYF
>TRBJ1-1|.|TRBD1|19|TRBV7-9
TGTGCCAGCAGCTTAGGGGTGGGGCGTGTCGGGACAGGGGGCCCTGAAGCTTTCTTT
CASSLGVGRVGTGGPEAFF
>TRBJ2-1|.|.|14|TRBV19
TGTGCCAGTAGTATATTGACAGCCTACAATGAGCAGTTCTTC
CASSILTAYNEQFF
>TRBJ2-3|.|TRBD1|15|TRBV5-4
TGTGCCAGCAGCTCAGGGGGCGGGGGCACAGATACGCAGTATTTT
CASSSGGGGTDTQYF
>TRBJ2-5|.|.|18|TRBV7-2
TGTGCCAGCAGCTGGATGGGGGCGGTCGGGAGCGGCGCTGGGACCCAGTACTTC
CASSWMGAVGSGAGTQYF
>TRBJ2-1|.|TRBD1|11|TRBV29-1
TGCAGCGTGAGCAGGGGGTTCGAGCAGTTCTTC
CSVSRGFEQFF